This T cell receptor beta chain stems from a study of blood T cell repertoires in COVID-19. Study in general: Some COVID-19 samples were acute and others convalescent; all came from the United States, Italy and Spain.

CDR1 is SGHRS, CDR2 YFSETQ, per germline. This CDR3 has 19 amino acids. The junction had 18 bases not matched to a gene; V was cut back by 4 bases and J by 4 bases. Produced via immunoSEQ multiplex PCR; TCRdb's table is partial and in-frame only. The sample shows approximately 94,000 clones, over 75% of them seen only once. The sequenced sample consisted of peripheral blood. This sequence originates from a man aged 25-45 years in a cohort sampled during active COVID-19. V and J are TRBV5-1 and TRBJ2-5; TRBD2 matches 11 bases. For the CDR3, the DNA is TGCGCCAGCAGCCCCCTTGGGGCTAGCGGGGGGCGTGCTCGAGAGACCCAGTACTTC. It specifies CASSPLGASGGRARETQYF.